The text below deals with one TCR beta chain. Its specificity is not known. Samples were taken at baseline and on day 1 of cycles 4 and 7. This sample was taken from a study of OX40 agonist ivuxolimab in advanced cancers. Across the study: Ivuxolimab, which is an agonistic anti-OX40 (CD134) antibody, was administered to the patients. Findings and caveats of the study: Partial responders receiving 0.1-3.0 mg/kg showed among the lowest clonal expansion.

Data came from immunoSEQ multiplex PCR; TCRdb stores just in-frame clones and leaves some out. The table includes approximately 89,000 clones, 90% to 95% detected once. Germline CDR1 reads SGDLS; CDR2 reads YYNGEE. V gave up 3 bases and J gave up 4 bases, with 12 bases separating them. CDR3 length: 14 residues. The rearrangement uses TRBV9 and TRBJ2-3; D is unresolved. Sequencing was performed on CD4+ or CD8+ T cells sorted from blood, taken in a trial of the OX40 agonist ivuxolimab. The source is an adult with an advanced solid tumor such as melanoma, head and neck, liver or kidney cancer. CDR3 region: CASSAALISDTQYF. CDR3 sequence (DNA): TGTGCCAGCAGCGCCGCCTTAATATCAGATACGCAGTATTTT.